The clone carrying this TCR beta chain appeared many times. The method for making cDNA was 5'RACE, and it used 10-nucleotide random UMIs. A single run covered 15-18 subjects with over 180 million TCR-beta sequences. TCRdb analysed the 5' RACE reads with MiXCR anew, one entry per CDR3 protein. This table has about 95,000 distinct CDR3 sequences, 3.5% appearing once. The CDR3 runs to 13 residues. The germline CDR1 and CDR2 sequences are SGDLS and YYNGEE. Trimming at V came to 7 bases and at J to 2 bases, leaving 2 bases not matched to a gene. This entry is derived from a study of neurological immune-mediated disorders.

The rearrangement links TRBV9 to TRBJ2-3; 9 bases map to TRBD2. Input material: PBMCs. The receptor was derived from a woman between 18 and 29 years old with multiple sclerosis. The CDR3 DNA reads as TGTGCCAGCGCTAGCGGGAACACAGATACGCAGTATTTT. Amino acids: CASASGNTDTQYF. Looking up the rest from reference TRBV9 and TRBJ2-3 gives the full variable domain: DSGVTQTPKHLITATGQRVTLRCSPRSGDLSVYWYQQSLDQGLQFLIQYYNGEERAKGNILERFSAQQFPDLHSELNLSSLELGDSALYFCASASGNTDTQYFGPGTRLTVL.